This T cell receptor (beta chain) was profiled in a study of T cells after posttransplantation cyclophosphamide (dated by TCRdb to the mid-2010s). The study in broad terms: Using TRB sequencing, the study followed how the T cell repertoire rebuilt after myeloablative bone marrow transplantation with posttransplantation cyclophosphamide given as GVHD prophylaxis. Antigen receptor sequencing was done on samples from 35 PTCy-treated patients and from 15 to 20 related bone marrow donors of those patients. Blood from all 35 or so PTCy patients with 1-year posttransplant specimens was subjected to TRB sequencing. In 3 patients, TRB sequencing was also performed on up to roughly 3 more blood samples taken 2 to 5.2 years after transplant, and in 4 patients, pretransplant blood was also TRB-sequenced. TRA and TRB clonality were tightly correlated in roughly ten samples, so subsequent TCR analyses focused on TRB only. Public TRB sequences were searched against a database of over 3,000 sequences associated with responses to pathogens, tumor antigens, self-antigens and alloantigens. The study at large found these results: The TRB repertoires of T cells infiltrating skin or GI tract showed only limited overlap with the TRB repertoires of T cells in blood. Across roughly 49 patients, TRB clonality was highly associated with recipient CMV seropositivity and CMV reactivation, and PTCy diversity was similar to diversity in CNI/methotrexate controls. Donor-recipient similarity was low at 1-2 months but rose over the first year, and later blood repertoires were often dominated by donor CD8+ memory clones.

TRB sequencing was run on genomic DNA with either the immunoSEQ assay at survey resolution or the hsTCRB kit. The paper's data handling went like this. The immunoSEQ software was used for initial read processing, and the LymphoSeq R package was used for repertoire analyses. Clonality was calculated as 1 minus normalized Shannon entropy, and the Gini coefficient was also calculated for each TRB dataset. Phenotypes of unsorted samples were inferred by mapping TRB sequences from sorted subsets of the recipient or donor onto unsorted samples of the same recipient. What TCRdb holds here is the immuneACCESS table cut down to in-frame rearrangements. Part of the clones is not present; checked against another copy, under half of the missing clones reflect an unresolved V gene, and the others are unexplained. V, J and clone size are taken as reported in that table, and D and trimming were inferred from the DNA itself. In this sample the table shows about 9,200 clones, 89% of which occur a single time. The top ten hold roughly 1.6% of the sample.

From its cysteine to its phenylalanine, the CDR3 spans 12 amino acids. Only CDR3 DNA remains: 36 bases, in frame from the first base. V and J are truncated by 7 bases and 5 bases respectively, leaving an intervening sequence of 14 bases. The germline V gene sets CDR1 to SQVTM and CDR2 to ANQGSEA. Peripheral blood samples were provided by related bone marrow donors on the day of marrow donation. Peripheral blood and bone marrow mononuclear cells were isolated by Ficoll-Hypaque density centrifugation and cryopreserved. CD4+ and CD8+ T cells, including naive and memory subsets, were sorted by FACS on a FACSAria II. To note about this clone: This receptor's antigen is unknown. No base-level quality is on record; no much larger clone is a single base apart.

This receptor chain uses TRBV29-1 and TRBJ1-2, with no D gene named confidently. Sequencing was carried out using memory CD4+ T cells sorted from PBMCs. The TCR sequence derives from a woman aged 60-70 years in good health, CMV-negative, and a related stem cell transplant donor. The CDR3 here reads CSARTSDYGYTF. The sequenced DNA is TGCAGCGCCAGAACGTCAGATTATGGCTACACCTTC.